This T cell receptor (beta chain) was identified in a study of blood T cell repertoires in COVID-19. About the research overall: Sites across the United States, Italy and Spain contributed samples from acute and convalescent COVID-19.

CDR1 is SEHNR, CDR2 FQNEAQ, per germline (reference sequence). CDR3 length: 12 residues. The V end lost 4 bases, the J end lost 7 bases, and 5 bases lay between the germline ends. As processed by the authors: It was from reference gene primer amplification that nucleated cell counts were estimated. Data came from immunoSEQ multiplex PCR; TCRdb stores just in-frame clones and leaves some out. From that table come the V and J calls and clone size; the DNA was used to work out D and trimming. The data contain 150,000 or so clones, more than 70% of them seen just once; the ten biggest clones take up around 14%.

The clonotype comes from a young man with active or convalescent COVID-19. The sequenced sample was peripheral blood. The gene calls are TRBV7-9 and TRBJ1-6; D unresolved. CDR3 sequence reads: CASSWENSPLHF. In DNA, the CDR3 is TGTGCCAGCAGCTGGGAGAATTCACCCCTCCACTTT.